Listed below are T cell receptor beta chains from one sample, sequenced in a study of OX40 agonist ivuxolimab in advanced cancers. TCRdb's table, derived via immunoSEQ multiplex PCR, lists solely in-frame clones and lacks some. The sample comprises 74,000 or so clones, about 85% of which are singletons, and approximately 2% rests with the top ten. The input for sequencing was CD4+ or CD8+ T cells sorted from blood, taken in a trial of the OX40 agonist ivuxolimab. Receptors originate from an adult with an advanced solid tumor such as melanoma, head and neck, liver or kidney cancer. Both conserved end residues are part of each CDR3. D genes are given only for firm matches. Only some rows state a clone size, as once, few, many or a class for expanded clones.

D gene	V gene	J gene	clone size	CDR3 protein	CDR3 DNA
NA	TRBV5-1	TRBJ1-1	NA	CASSLTGSRKAFF	TGCGCCAGCAGCTTGACAGGAAGCAGGAAAGCTTTCTTT
NA	TRBV27	TRBJ1-1	NA	CASSQQGNTEAFF	TGTGCCAGCAGTCAACAGGGGAACACTGAAGCTTTCTTT
NA	TRBV7-9	TRBJ2-2	few	CASSLAGLSGELFF	TGTGCCAGCAGCTTAGCCGGCCTATCCGGGGAGCTGTTTTTT
NA	TRBV6-6	TRBJ1-1	NA	CASRPDPYTEAFF	TGTGCCAGCAGACCGGACCCGTACACTGAAGCTTTCTTT
NA	TRBV6-1	TRBJ1-2	NA	CASSEARATYGYTF	TGTGCCAGCAGTGAAGCGCGAGCGACGTATGGCTACACCTTC
TRBD1	TRBV25-1	TRBJ2-7	NA	CASSDPSTGSYEQYF	TGTGCCAGCAGTGATCCCTCGACAGGGAGCTACGAGCAGTACTTC
TRBD1	TRBV6-5	TRBJ1-1	NA	CASSYGQGAPEAFF	TGTGCCAGCAGTTACGGACAGGGGGCTCCTGAAGCTTTCTTT
NA	TRBV18	TRBJ2-7	NA	CASSPGTVSYEQYF	TGTGCCAGCTCGCCCGGGACGGTTTCCTACGAGCAGTACTTC
NA	TRBV19	TRBJ2-3	NA	CASSIPGGLTDTQYF	TGTGCCAGTAGTATCCCGGGCGGACTCACAGATACGCAGTATTTT
NA	TRBV18	TRBJ2-2	NA	CASSPSTGELFF	TGTGCCAGCTCACCGAGCACCGGGGAGCTGTTTTTT
NA	TRBV6-5	TRBJ1-2	NA	CASSLRGNYGYTF	TGTGCCAGCAGTTTGCGGGGTAACTATGGCTACACCTTC
TRBD2	TRBV18	TRBJ2-3	NA	CASSPGTSGASTDTQYF	TGTGCCAGCTCACCTGGGACTAGCGGGGCTAGCACAGATACGCAGTATTTT
NA	TRBV5-6	TRBJ1-1	NA	CASSLDTALGAFF	TGTGCCAGCAGCTTGGATACCGCCCTGGGGGCTTTCTTT
NA	TRBV4-1	TRBJ1-1	few	CASSPPLGGTEAFF	TGCGCCAGCAGCCCACCCCTAGGGGGCACTGAAGCTTTCTTT
NA	TRBV10-3	TRBJ2-7	NA	CAISESEAEQYF	TGTGCCATCAGTGAGTCCGAGGCCGAGCAGTACTTC
NA	TRBV28	TRBJ1-5	NA	CASRQGIRQPQHF	TGTGCCAGCAGGCAGGGGATTCGTCAGCCCCAGCATTTT
TRBD2	TRBV19	TRBJ2-2	NA	CASTGLAANTGELFF	TGTGCCAGTACTGGACTAGCGGCGAACACCGGGGAGCTGTTTTTT
NA	TRBV7-9	TRBJ2-3	NA	CASSSEIGTQYF	TGTGCCAGCAGCTCCGAGATAGGTACGCAGTATTTT
TRBD1	TRBV28	TRBJ1-4	NA	CASSLPPGQGNEKLLF	TGTGCCAGCAGTTTACCTCCGGGACAGGGGAATGAAAAACTGCTTTTT
TRBD1	TRBV14	TRBJ1-1	NA	CASSQDRVYTEAFF	TGTGCCAGCAGCCAGGACAGGGTTTACACTGAAGCTTTCTTT
TRBD1	TRBV28	TRBJ2-3	NA	CASSLPGGGTDTQYF	TGTGCCAGCAGTTTACCAGGGGGCGGCACAGATACGCAGTATTTT
TRBD1	TRBV18	TRBJ2-7	NA	CASSPQGTAFYEQYF	TGTGCCAGCTCACCACAAGGGACAGCTTTCTACGAGCAGTACTTC
TRBD1	TRBV6-1	TRBJ2-3	NA	CASTRTGTPDTQYF	TGTGCCAGCACCCGGACAGGGACCCCAGATACGCAGTATTTT
NA	TRBV4-2	TRBJ1-2	NA	CASTRGWNGYTF	TGTGCCAGTACAAGGGGGTGGAATGGCTACACCTTC
NA	TRBV5-1	TRBJ2-1	NA	CASSLAVGSGPNEQFF	TGCGCCAGCAGCTTGGCCGTAGGTAGCGGACCCAATGAGCAGTTCTTC
NA	TRBV6-5	TRBJ2-1	NA	CASSSPRYNEQFF	TGTGCCAGCAGCTCCCCGCGGTACAATGAGCAGTTCTTC
TRBD1	TRBV10-3	TRBJ1-2	few	CAISESPGGLRGYTF	TGTGCCATCAGTGAGTCCCCAGGGGGCTTACGTGGCTACACCTTC
NA	TRBV5-1	TRBJ2-1	NA	CASSLAAYSSYNEQFF	TGCGCCAGCAGCTTGGCTGCCTATAGCTCCTACAATGAGCAGTTCTTC
TRBD1	TRBV5-6	TRBJ2-3	NA	CASSLFGAGGGGTDTQYF	TGTGCCAGCAGCTTGTTTGGGGCAGGGGGCGGAGGCACAGATACGCAGTATTTT
TRBD2	TRBV29-1	TRBJ2-7	NA	CSVVGVEGARLAAYEQYF	TGCAGCGTTGTGGGGGTTGAGGGGGCAAGACTAGCGGCCTACGAGCAGTACTTC
TRBD2	TRBV5-4	TRBJ2-2	NA	CASSLASGQNTGELFF	TGTGCCAGCAGCTTGGCTAGCGGGCAGAACACCGGGGAGCTGTTTTTT
NA	TRBV5-4	TRBJ2-3	NA	CASSLGGLSTDTQYF	TGTGCCAGCAGCTTGGGAGGGTTGAGCACAGATACGCAGTATTTT